The present entry profiles one TCR beta chain with its context. Its antigen is still unknown. The record originates from a study of cytomegalovirus exposure and HLA in healthy donors. General observations from the study: Compared with the roughly 670-donor mean, an Asian-associated ancestry cluster reportedly had fewer N-insertions, according to a later analysis. A further, later analysis showed that HLA-associated TCR beta chains (compared with equally common others) were more clonally expanded.

PCR primers comprised 60 Vbeta and 13 Jbeta primers. The protocol was immunoSEQ multiplex PCR, while the TCRdb copy is restricted to in-frame clones and leaves out a portion. The data hold around 100,000 clones, with roughly 80% observed a single time. Deletions cut 1 base from V and 4 bases from J, with 12 bases between. The CDR3 covers 14 residues. The V gene's germline CDR1 is SGHNT and CDR2 YYREEE (reference sequence). The chain recombines TRBV5-4 with TRBJ2-7; tentative D call: TRBD2 (7 bases). This TCR was recovered from a middle-aged woman in good health and CMV-seropositive. Sequenced sample: PBMCs. The CDR3 DNA reads as TGTGCCAGCAGCTTGTCGGGGGGCGGGTACGAGCAGTACTTC. As protein: CASSLSGGGYEQYF.